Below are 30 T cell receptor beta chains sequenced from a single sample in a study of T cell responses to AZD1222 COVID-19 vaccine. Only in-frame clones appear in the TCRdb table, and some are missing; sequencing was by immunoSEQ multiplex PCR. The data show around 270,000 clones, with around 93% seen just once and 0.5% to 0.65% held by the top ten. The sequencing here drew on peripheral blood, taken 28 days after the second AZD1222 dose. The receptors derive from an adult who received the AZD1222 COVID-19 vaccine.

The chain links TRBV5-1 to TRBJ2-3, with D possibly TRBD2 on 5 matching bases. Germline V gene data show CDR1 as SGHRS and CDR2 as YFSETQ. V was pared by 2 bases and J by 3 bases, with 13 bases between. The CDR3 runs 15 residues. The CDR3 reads CASSLRTWGTDTQYF. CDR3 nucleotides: TGCGCCAGCAGCTTAAGGACTTGGGGAACAGATACGCAGTATTTT.

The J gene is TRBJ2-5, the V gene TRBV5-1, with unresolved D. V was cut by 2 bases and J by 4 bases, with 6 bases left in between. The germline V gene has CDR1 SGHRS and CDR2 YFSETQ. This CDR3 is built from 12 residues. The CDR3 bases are TGCGCCAGCAGCTTAGAGTTAGAGACCCAGTACTTC. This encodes CASSLELETQYF.

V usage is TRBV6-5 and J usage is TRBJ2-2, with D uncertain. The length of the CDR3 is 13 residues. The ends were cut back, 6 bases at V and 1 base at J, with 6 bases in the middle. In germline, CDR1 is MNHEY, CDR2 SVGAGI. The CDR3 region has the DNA TGTGCCAGCAGACCAGAGAACACCGGGGAGCTGTTTTTT. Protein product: CASRPENTGELFF.

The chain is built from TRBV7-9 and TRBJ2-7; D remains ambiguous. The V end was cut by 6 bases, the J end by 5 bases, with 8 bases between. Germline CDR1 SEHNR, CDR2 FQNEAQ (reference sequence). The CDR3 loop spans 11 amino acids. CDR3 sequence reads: CASSWEHEQYF. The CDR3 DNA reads TGTGCCAGCAGTTGGGAACACGAGCAGTACTTC.

CDR3 coding DNA: TGTGCCAGCAGCTTAGGAACACGGAACACCATATATTTT. This gives the protein CASSLGTRNTIYF. The chain couples TRBV7-9 to TRBJ1-3, with D unresolved. This CDR3 comprises 13 residues. The V and J ends lost 1 base and 7 bases respectively, with 8 bases between them. Per germline, CDR1 SEHNR and CDR2 FQNEAQ (reference sequence).

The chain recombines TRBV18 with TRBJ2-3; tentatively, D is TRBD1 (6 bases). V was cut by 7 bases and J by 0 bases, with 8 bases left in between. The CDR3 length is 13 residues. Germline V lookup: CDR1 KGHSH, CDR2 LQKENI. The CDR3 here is CASFTGSTDTQYF. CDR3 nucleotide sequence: TGTGCCAGCTTCACAGGGAGCACAGATACGCAGTATTTT.

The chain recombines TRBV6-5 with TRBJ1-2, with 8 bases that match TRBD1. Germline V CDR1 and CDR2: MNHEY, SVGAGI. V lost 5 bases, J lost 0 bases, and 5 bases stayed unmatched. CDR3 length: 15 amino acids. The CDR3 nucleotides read TGTGCCAGCAGTCTTTACAGGGGGGCTAACTATGGCTACACCTTC. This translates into CASSLYRGANYGYTF.

The CDR3 protein is CASSFGDSPLHF. The CDR3 DNA reads as TGTGCCAGCAGCTTCGGGGATTCACCCCTCCACTTT. The V gene is TRBV5-4, the J gene TRBJ1-6; D ambiguous. Trimming pared 2 bases from V and 8 bases from J, leaving 5 bases between. The CDR3 has 12 residues. Per the germline V gene, CDR1 is SGHNT and CDR2 is YYREEE (reference sequence).

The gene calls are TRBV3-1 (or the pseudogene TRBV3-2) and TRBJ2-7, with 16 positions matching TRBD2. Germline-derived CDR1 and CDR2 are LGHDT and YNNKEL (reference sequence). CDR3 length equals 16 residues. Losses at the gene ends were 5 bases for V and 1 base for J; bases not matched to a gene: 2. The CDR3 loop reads CASSTGLAGGSYEQYF. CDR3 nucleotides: TGTGCCAGCAGCACGGGACTAGCGGGGGGGTCCTACGAGCAGTACTTC.

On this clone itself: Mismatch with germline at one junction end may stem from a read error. The CDR3 loop reads CASSHGTPPFF. Here the CDR3 DNA reads TGTGCCAGCAGCCACGGGACTCCGCCGTTCTTC. The chain links TRBV3-1 (or the pseudogene TRBV3-2) to TRBJ2-7, with D perhaps TRBD2 (6 bases). The V gene's germline CDR1 is LGHDT and CDR2 YNNKEL (reference sequence). This CDR3 is built from 11 residues.

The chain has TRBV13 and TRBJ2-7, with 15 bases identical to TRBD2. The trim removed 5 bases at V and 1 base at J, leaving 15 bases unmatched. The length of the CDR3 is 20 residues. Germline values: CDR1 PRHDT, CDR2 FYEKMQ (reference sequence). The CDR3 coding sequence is TGTGCCAGCAGCAACCCTCGCGGACTAGCGGGGGGGCCTGGGTCCTACGAGCAGTACTTC. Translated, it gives CASSNPRGLAGGPGSYEQYF. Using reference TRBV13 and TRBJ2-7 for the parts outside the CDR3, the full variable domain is AAGVIQSPRHLIKEKRETATLKCYPIPRHDTVYWYQQGPGQDPQFLISFYEKMQSDKGSIPDRFSAQQFSDYHSELNMSSLELGDSALYFCASSNPRGLAGGPGSYEQYFGPGTRLTVT.

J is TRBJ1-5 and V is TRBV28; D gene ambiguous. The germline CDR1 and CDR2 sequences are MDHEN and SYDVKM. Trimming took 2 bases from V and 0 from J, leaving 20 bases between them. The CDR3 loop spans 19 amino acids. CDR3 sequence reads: CASSLLTLGIKNSNQPQHF. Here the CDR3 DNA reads TGTGCCAGCAGTTTACTTACACTGGGAATCAAAAATAGCAATCAGCCCCAGCATTTT.

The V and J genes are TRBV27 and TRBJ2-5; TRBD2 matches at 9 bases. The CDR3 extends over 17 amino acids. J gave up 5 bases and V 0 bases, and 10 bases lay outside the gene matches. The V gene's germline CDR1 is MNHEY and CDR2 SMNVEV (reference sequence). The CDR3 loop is CASSLSSTSGGEETQYF. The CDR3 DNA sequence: TGTGCCAGCAGTTTATCTTCGACTAGCGGAGGGGAGGAGACCCAGTACTTC.

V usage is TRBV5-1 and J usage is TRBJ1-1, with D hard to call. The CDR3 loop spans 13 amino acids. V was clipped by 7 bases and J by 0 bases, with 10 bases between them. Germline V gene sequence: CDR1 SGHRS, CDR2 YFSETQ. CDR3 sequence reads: CASSRRVNTEAFF. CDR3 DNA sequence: TGCGCCAGCTCCCGGAGGGTGAACACTGAAGCTTTCTTT.

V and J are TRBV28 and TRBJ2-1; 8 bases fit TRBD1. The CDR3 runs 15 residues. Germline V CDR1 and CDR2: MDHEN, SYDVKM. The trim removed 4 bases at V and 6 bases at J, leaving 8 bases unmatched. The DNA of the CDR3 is TGTGCCAGCAGTTCCCGACAGGGGATGGTCAATGAGCAGTTCTTC. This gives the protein CASSSRQGMVNEQFF.

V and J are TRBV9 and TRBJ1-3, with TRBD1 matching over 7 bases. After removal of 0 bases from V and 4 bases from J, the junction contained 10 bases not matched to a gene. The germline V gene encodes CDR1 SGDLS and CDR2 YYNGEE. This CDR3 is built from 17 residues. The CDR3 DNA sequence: TGTGCCAGCAGCGTAGGCTCCCCGAGGGGGCCGGGAAACACCATATATTTT. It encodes CASSVGSPRGPGNTIYF.

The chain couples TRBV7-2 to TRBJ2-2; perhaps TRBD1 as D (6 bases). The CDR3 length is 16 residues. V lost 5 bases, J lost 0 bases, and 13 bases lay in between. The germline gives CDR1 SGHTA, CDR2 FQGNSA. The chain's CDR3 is CASSRDTPTNTGELFF. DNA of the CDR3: TGTGCCAGCAGCCGGGACACTCCTACGAACACCGGGGAGCTGTTTTTT. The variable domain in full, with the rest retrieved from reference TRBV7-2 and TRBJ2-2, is GAGVSQSPSNKVTEKGKDVELRCDPISGHTALYWYRQSLGQGLEFLIYFQGNSAPDKSGLPSDRFSAERTGGSVSTLTIQRTQQEDSAVYLCASSRDTPTNTGELFFGEGSRLTVL.

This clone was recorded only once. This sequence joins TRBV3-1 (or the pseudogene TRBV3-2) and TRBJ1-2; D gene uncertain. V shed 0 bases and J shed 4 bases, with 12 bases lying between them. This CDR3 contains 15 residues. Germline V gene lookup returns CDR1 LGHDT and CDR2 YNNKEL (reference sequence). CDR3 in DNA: TGTGCCAGCAGCCAAGATAGCCGGGGAGCCTATGGCTACACCTTC. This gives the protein CASSQDSRGAYGYTF.

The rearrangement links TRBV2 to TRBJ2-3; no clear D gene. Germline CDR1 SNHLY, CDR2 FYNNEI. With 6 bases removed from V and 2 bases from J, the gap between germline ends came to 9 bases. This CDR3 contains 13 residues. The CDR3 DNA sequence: TGTGCCAGCAGGGGCTTACCCACAGATACGCAGTATTTT. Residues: CASRGLPTDTQYF.

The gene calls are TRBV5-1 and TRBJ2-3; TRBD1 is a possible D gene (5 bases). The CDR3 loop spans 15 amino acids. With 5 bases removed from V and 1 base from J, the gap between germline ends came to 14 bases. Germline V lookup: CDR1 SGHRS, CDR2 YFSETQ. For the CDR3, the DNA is TGCGCCAGCAGATCCAGGGTATTGGGCACAGATACGCAGTATTTT. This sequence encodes CASRSRVLGTDTQYF.

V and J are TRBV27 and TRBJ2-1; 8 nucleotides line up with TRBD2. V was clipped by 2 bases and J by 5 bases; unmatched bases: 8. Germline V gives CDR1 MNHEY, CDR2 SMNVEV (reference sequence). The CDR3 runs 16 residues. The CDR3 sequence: CASSLPSGSSDNEQFF. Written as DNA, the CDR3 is TGTGCCAGCAGTTTACCGAGCGGGAGCTCGGACAATGAGCAGTTCTTC.

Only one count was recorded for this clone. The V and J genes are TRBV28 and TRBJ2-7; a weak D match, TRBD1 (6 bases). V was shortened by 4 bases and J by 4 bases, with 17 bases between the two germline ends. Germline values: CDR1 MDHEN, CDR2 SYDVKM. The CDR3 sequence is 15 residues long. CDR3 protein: CASSSPSGTPYEQYF. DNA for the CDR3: TGTGCCAGCAGTTCCCCCTCCGGGACACCTTACGAGCAGTACTTC.

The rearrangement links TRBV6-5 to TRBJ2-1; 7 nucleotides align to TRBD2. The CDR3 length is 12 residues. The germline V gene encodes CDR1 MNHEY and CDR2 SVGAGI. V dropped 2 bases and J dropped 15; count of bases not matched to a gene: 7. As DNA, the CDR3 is TGTGCCAGCAGTTACCGGCGCGGGGGTCTGTTCTTC. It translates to CASSYRRGGLFF.

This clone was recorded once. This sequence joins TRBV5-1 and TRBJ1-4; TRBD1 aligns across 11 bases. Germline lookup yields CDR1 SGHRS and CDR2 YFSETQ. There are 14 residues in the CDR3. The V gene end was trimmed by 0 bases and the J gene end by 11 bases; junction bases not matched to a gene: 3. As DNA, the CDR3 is TGCGCCAGCAGCTTGGCCGGGACAGGGGGGAAACTGTTTTTT. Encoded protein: CASSLAGTGGKLFF.

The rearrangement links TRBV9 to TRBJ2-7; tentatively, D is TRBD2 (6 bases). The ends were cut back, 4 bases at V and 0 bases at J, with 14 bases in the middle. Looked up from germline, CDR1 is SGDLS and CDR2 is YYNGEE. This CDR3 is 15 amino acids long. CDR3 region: CASSPGEGSSYEQYF. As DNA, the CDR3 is TGTGCCAGCAGCCCGGGAGAAGGATCCTCCTACGAGCAGTACTTC. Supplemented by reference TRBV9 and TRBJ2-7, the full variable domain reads DSGVTQTPKHLITATGQRVTLRCSPRSGDLSVYWYQQSLDQGLQFLIQYYNGEERAKGNILERFSAQQFPDLHSELNLSSLELGDSALYFCASSPGEGSSYEQYFGPGTRLTVT.

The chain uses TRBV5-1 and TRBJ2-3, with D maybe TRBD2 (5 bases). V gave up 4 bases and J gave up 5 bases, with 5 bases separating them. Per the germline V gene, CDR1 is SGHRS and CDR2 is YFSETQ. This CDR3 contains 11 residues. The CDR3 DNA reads TGCGCCAGCAGCCGGGAAGATACGCAGTATTTT. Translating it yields CASSREDTQYF.

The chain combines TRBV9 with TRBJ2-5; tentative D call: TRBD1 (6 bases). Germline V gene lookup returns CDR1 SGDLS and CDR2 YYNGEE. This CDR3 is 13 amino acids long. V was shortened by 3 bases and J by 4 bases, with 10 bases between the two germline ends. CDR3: CASSADRGETQYF. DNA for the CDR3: TGTGCCAGCAGCGCGGACAGAGGAGAGACCCAGTACTTC.

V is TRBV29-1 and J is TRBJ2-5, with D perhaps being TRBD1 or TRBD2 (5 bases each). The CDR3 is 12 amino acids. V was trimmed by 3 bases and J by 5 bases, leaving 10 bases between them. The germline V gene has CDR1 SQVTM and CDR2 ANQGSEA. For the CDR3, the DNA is TGCAGCGTTGACCGAGGGGCCGAGACCCAGTACTTC. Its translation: CSVDRGAETQYF.

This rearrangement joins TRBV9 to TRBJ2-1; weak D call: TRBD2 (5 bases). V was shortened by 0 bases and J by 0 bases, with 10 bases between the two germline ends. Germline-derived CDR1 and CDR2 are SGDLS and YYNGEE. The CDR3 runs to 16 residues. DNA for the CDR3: TGTGCCAGCAGCGTAGCCCTTGGGAGCTCCTACAATGAGCAGTTCTTC. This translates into CASSVALGSSYNEQFF.

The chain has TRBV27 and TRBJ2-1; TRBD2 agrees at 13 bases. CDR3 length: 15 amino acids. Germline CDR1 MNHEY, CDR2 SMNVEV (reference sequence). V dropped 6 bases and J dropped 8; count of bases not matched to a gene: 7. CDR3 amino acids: CASRRLAGGEDEQFF. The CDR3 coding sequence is TGTGCCAGCAGAAGACTAGCGGGAGGCGAGGATGAGCAGTTCTTC.